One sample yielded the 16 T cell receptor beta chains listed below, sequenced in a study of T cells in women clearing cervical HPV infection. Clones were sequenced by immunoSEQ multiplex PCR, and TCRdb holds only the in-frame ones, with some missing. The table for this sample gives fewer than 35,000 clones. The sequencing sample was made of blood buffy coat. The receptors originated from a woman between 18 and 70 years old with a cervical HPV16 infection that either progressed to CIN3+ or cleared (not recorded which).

The sequenced CDR3 bases are TGTGCCAGCTCGTCTAGCTCTGGGGCCAACGTC. Its protein is CASSSSSGANV. The CDR3 reads in full as CASSSSSGANVLTF. V and J are TRBV18 and TRBJ2-6; D gene unclear. The read ends 3 residues early relative to the CDR3; the germline J gene fills the gap. This CDR3 has 14 amino acids. Trimming pared 6 bases from V and 0 bases from J, leaving 6 bases between. Germline assignment: CDR1 KGHSH and CDR2 LQKENI.

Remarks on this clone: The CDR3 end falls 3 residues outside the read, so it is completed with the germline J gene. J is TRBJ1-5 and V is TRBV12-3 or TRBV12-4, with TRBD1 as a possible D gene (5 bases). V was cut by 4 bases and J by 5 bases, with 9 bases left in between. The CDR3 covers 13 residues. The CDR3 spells CASSWGGDQPQHF. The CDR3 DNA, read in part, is TGTGCCAGCAGTTGGGGGGGAGATCAGCCC.

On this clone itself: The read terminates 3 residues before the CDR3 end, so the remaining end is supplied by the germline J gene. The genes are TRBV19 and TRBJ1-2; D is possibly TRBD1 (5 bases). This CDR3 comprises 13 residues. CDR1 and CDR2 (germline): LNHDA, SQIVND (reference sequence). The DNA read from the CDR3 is TGTGCCAGTAGTCTCCGAAGGGGAGGGAGC. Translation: CASSLRRGGS. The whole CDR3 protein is CASSLRRGGSYTF.

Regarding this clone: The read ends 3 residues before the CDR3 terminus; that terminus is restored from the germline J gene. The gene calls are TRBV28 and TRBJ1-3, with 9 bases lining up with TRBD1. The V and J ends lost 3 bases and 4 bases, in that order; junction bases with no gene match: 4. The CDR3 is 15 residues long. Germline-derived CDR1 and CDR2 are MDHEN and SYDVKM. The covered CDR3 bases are TGTGCCAGCAGTTTCACAGGGGGCGCAGGAAACACC. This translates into CASSFTGGAGNT. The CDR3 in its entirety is CASSFTGGAGNTIYF.

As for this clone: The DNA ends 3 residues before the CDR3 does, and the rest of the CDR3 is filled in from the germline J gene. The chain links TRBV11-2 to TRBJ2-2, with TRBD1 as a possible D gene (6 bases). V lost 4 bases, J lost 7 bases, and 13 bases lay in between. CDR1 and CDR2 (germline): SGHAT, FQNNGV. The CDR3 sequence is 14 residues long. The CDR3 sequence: CASSSTRGNGELFF. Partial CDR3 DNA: TGTGCCAGCAGCTCCACTAGGGGGAACGGGGAG.

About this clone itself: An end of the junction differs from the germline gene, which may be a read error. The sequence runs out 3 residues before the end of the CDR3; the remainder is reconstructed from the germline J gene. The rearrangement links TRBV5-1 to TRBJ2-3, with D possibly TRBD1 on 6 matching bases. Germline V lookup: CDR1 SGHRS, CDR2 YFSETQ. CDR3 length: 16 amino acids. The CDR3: CASRLRTAFSTNTQYF. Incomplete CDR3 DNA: TGCGCCAGCAGGCTCCGGACAGCCTTTAGCACAAATACG. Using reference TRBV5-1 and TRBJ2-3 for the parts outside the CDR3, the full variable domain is KAGVTQTPRYLIKTRGQQVTLSCSPISGHRSVSWYQQTPGQGLQFLFEYFSETQRNKGNFPGRFSGRQFSNSRSEMNVSTLELGDSALYLCASRLRTAFSTNTQYFGPGTRLTVL.

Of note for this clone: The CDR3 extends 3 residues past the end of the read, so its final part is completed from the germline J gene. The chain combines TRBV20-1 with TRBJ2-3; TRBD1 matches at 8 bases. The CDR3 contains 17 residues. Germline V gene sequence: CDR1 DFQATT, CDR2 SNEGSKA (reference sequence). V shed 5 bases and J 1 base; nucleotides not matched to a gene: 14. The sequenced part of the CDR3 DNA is TGCAGTGCTCAGGGACAGGCCCTACCGGGTGGCACAGATACG. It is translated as CSAQGQALPGGTDT. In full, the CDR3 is CSAQGQALPGGTDTQYF.

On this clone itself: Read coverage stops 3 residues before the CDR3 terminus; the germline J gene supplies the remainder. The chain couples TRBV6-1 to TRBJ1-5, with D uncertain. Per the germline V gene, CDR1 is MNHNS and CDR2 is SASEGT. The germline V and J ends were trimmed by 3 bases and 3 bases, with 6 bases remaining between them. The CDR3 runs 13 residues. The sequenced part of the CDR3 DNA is TGTGCCAGCAGTGATCTCTACAATCAGCCC. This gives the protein CASSDLYNQP. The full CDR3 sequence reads CASSDLYNQPQHF.

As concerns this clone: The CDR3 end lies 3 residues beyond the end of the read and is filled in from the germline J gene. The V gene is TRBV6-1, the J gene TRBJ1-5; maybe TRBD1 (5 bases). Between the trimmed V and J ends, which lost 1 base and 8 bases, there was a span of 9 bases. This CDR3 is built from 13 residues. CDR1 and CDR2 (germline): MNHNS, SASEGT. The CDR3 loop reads CASSEERGEPQHF. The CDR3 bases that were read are TGTGCCAGCAGTGAAGAAAGGGGAGAGCCC.

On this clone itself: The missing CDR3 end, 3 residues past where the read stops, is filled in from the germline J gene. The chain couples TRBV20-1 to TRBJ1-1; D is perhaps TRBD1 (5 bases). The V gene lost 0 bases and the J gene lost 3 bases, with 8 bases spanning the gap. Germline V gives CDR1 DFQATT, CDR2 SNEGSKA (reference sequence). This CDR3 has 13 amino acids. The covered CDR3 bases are TGCAGTGCTAGAGATATAGGGGACACTGAA. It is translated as CSARDIGDTE. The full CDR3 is CSARDIGDTEAFF.

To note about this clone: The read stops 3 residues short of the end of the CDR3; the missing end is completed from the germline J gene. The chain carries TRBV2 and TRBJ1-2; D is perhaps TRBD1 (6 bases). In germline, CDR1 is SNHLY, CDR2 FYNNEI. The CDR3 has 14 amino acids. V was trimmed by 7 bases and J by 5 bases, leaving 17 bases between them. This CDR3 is CASTIRGIRYGYTF. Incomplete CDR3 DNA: TGTGCCAGCACCATAAGGGGGATAAGGTATGGC.

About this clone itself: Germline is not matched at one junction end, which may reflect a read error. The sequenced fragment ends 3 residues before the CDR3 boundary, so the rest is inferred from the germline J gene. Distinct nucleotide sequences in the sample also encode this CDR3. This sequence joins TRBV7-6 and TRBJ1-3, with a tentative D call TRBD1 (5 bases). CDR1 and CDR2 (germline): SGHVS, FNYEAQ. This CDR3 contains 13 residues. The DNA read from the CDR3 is TGTGCCAGCAGTCAACCGCAGGGAAACACA. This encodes CASSQPQGNT. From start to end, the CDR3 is CASSQPQGNTIYF. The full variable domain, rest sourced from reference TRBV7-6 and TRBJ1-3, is GAGVSQSPRYKVTKRGQDVALRCDPISGHVSLYWYRQALGQGPEFLTYFNYEAQQDKSGLPNDRFSAERPEGSISTLTIQRTEQRDSAMYRCASSQPQGNTIYFGEGSWLTVV.

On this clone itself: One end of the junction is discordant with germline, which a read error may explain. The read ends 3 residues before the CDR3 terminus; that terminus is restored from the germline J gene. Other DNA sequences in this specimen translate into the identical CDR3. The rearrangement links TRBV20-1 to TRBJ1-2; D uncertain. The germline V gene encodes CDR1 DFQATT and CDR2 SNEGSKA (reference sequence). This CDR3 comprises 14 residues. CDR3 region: CSARSSLSGYGYTF. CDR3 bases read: TGCAGCGCTAGGTCCTCCCTTTCGGGGTATGGC.

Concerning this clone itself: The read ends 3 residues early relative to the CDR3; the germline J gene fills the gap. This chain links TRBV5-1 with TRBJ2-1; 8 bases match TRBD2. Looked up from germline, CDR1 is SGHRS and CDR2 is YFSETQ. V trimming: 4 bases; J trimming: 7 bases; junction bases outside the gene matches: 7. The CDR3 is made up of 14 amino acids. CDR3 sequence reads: CASSPRTSLNEQFF. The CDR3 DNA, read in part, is TGCGCCAGCAGCCCCCGGACTAGCTTAAATGAG. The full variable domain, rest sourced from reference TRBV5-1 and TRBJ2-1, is KAGVTQTPRYLIKTRGQQVTLSCSPISGHRSVSWYQQTPGQGLQFLFEYFSETQRNKGNFPGRFSGRQFSNSRSEMNVSTLELGDSALYLCASSPRTSLNEQFFGPGTRLTVL.

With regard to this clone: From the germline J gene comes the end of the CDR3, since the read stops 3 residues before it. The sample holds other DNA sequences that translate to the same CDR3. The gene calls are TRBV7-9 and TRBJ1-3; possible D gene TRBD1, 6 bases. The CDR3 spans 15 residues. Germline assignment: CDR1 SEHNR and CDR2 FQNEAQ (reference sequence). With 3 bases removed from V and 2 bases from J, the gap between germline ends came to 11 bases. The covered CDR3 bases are TGTGCCAGCAGCTTCGCGGGGGGCACTGGAAACACC. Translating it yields CASSFAGGTGNT. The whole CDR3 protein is CASSFAGGTGNTIYF.

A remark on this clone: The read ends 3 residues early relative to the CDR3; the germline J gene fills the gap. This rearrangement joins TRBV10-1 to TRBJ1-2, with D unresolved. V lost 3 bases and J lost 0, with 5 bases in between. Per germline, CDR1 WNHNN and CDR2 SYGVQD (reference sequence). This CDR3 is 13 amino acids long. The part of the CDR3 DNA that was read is TGCGCCAGCAGTGACAGCGCTAACTATGGC. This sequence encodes CASSDSANYG. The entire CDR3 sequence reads CASSDSANYGYTF.